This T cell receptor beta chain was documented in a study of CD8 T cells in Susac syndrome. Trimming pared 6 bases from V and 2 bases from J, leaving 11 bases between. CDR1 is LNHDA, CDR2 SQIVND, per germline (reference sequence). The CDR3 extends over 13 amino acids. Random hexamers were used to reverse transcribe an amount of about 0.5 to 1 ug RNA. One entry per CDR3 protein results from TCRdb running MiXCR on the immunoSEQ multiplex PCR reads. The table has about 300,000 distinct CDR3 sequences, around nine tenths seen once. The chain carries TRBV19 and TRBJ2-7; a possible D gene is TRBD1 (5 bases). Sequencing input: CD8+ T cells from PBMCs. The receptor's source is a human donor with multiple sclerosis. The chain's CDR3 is CASSQGITYEQYF. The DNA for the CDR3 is TGTGCCAGTAGCCAGGGAATTACCTACGAGCAGTACTTC.